The clone carrying this TCR beta chain was seen repeatedly, ten times or more. Library construction for TCR beta used iRepertoire HTBI primers and Arm-PCR of CDR3 regions. TCRdb used MiXCR to reprocess the multiplex PCR reads, holding one entry per CDR3 protein. This repertoire shows roughly 520,000 distinct CDR3 sequences, around 12% found once; its top ten account for about 8.3%. The V end was cut by 0 bases, the J end by 9 bases, with 13 bases between. Germline CDR1 SGHDT, CDR2 YYEEEE. This CDR3 contains 13 residues. This sample stems from a study of regulatory T cells in long-lasting Graves disease. Study information: New Graves' disease cases had less than 3 months of antithyroid drugs.

The time point: newly diagnosed GD, antithyroid drugs for less than 3 months. Extracted RNA from PBMCs served as the source of the TCR library. The guidelines of the American Thyroid Association were the basis for diagnosing Graves' disease. These data were also reused for a study on T cells in Graves' hyperthyroidism and ophthalmopathy. According to that study: Clonotypes that were expanded in thyroid above 0.001 mostly appeared in blood too. The authors' 13 V-J model separated ophthalmopathy from stable hyperthyroidism.

The chain links TRBV5-6 to TRBJ2-7; no clear D. The material sequenced was peripheral blood mononuclear cells (PBMCs), taken at new diagnosis, from a patient treated with antithyroid drugs. The receptor was derived from a young woman with Graves disease. CDR3 coding DNA: TGTGCCAGCAGCTTGGAAACCTCAGGATGGCAGTACTTC. Encoded protein: CASSLETSGWQYF.